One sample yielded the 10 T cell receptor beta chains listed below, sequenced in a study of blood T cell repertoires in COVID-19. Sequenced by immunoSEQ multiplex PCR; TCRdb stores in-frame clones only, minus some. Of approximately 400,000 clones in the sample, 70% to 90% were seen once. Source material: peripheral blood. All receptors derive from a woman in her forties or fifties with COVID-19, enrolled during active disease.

CDR3 sequence (DNA): TGTGCCAGCAGCTTACAGGGTGGCGGAAACACCATATATTTT. Residues: CASSLQGGGNTIYF. V usage is TRBV11-2 and J usage is TRBJ1-3, with a possible D match to TRBD1 (5 bases). The CDR3 totals 14 residues. Per germline, CDR1 SGHAT and CDR2 FQNNGV. Trimming pared 2 bases from V and 4 bases from J, leaving 9 bases between.

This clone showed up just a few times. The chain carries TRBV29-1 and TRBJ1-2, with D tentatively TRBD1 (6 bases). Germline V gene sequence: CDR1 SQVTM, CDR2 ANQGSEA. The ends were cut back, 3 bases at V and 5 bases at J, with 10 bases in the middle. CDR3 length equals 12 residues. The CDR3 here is CSVDRGGYGYTF. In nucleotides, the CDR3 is TGCAGCGTTGACAGGGGAGGGTATGGCTACACCTTC.

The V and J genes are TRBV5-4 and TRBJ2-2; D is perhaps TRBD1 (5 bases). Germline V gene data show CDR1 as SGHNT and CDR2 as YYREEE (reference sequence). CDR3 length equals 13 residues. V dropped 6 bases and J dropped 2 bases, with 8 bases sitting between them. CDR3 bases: TGTGCCAGCAAGGGGCTCAACACCGGGGAGCTGTTTTTT. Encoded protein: CASKGLNTGELFF.

Written as DNA, the CDR3 is TGCGCCAGCAGGGGGAGCGGGAGTTACAATGAGCAGTTCTTC. Protein: CASRGSGSYNEQFF. The chain links TRBV5-1 to TRBJ2-1; TRBD2 aligns across 8 bases. The V gene end was trimmed by 5 bases and the J gene end by 4 bases; junction bases not matched to a gene: 5. CDR3 length: 14 residues. Germline values: CDR1 SGHRS, CDR2 YFSETQ.

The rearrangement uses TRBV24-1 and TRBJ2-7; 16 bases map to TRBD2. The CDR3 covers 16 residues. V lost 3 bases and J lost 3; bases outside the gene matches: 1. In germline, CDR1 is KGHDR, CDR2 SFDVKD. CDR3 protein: CATSDGTSGGDYEQYF. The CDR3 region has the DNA TGTGCCACCAGTGATGGGACTAGCGGGGGGGACTACGAGCAGTACTTC.

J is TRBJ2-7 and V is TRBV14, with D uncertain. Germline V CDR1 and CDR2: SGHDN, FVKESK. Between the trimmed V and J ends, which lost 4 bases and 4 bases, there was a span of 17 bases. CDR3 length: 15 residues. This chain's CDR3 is CASSPRGSPDYEQYF. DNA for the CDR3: TGTGCCAGCAGCCCCCGAGGAAGCCCTGATTACGAGCAGTACTTC. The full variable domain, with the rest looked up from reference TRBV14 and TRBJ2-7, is EAGVTQFPSHSVIEKGQTVTLRCDPISGHDNLYWYRRVMGKEIKFLLHFVKESKQDESGMPNNRFLAERTGGTYSTLKVQPAELEDSGVYFCASSPRGSPDYEQYFGPGTRLTVT.

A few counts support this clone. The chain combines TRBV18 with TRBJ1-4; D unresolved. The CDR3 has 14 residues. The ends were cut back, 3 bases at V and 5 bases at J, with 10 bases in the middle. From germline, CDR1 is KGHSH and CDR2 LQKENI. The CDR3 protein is CASSPTQLNEKLFF. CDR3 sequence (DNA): TGTGCCAGCTCACCCACACAGCTGAATGAAAAACTGTTTTTT.

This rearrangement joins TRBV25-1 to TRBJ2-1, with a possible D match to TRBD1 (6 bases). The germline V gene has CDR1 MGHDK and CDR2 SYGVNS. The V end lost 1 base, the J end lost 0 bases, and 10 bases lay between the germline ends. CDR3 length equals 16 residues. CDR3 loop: CASSEWTESSYNEQFF. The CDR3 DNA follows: TGTGCCAGCAGTGAATGGACAGAAAGCTCCTACAATGAGCAGTTCTTC.

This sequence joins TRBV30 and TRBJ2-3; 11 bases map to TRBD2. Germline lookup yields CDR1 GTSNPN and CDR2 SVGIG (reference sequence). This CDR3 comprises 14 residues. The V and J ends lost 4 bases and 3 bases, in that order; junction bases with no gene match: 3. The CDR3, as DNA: TGTGCCTGGACTGGGACTAGCGGTACAGATACGCAGTATTTT. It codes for CAWTGTSGTDTQYF. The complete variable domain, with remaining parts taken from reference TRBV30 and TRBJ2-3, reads SQTIHQWPATLVQPVGSPLSLECTVEGTSNPNLYWYRQAAGRGLQLLFYSVGIGQISSEVPQNLSASRPQDRQFILSSKKLLLSDSGFYLCAWTGTSGTDTQYFGPGTRLTVL.

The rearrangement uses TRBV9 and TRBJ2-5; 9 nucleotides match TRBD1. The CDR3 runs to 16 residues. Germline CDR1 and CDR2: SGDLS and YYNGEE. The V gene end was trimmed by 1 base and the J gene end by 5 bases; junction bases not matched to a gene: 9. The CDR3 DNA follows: TGTGCCAGCAGCGTATTTATTACAGGGGGCACTGAGACCCAGTACTTC. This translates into CASSVFITGGTETQYF.